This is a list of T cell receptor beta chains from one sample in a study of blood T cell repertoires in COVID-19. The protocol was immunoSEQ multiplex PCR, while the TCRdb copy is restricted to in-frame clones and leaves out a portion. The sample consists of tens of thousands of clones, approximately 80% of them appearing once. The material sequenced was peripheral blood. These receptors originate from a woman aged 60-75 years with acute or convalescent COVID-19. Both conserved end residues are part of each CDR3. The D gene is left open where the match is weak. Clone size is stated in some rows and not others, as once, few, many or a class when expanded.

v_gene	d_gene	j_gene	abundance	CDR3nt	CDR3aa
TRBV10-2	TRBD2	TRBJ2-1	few	TGCGCCAGCAGTCCGGGACTAGCGGGCGTGGATGAGCAGTTCTTC	CASSPGLAGVDEQFF
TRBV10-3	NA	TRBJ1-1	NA	TGTGCCATCAGTGATTTGCGGGGAGATGGGACTGAAGCTTTCTTT	CAISDLRGDGTEAFF
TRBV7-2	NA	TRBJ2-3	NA	TGTGCCAGCAGCTTAGGGGCGATCGATACGCAGTATTTT	CASSLGAIDTQYF
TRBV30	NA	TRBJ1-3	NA	TGTGCCTGGAGGTACGCCTCAGGGTTCCTTGGAAACACCATATATTTT	CAWRYASGFLGNTIYF
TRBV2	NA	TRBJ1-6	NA	TGTGCCAGCGCCATGGGGGGGGTGGTAGGTTCACCCCTCCACTTT	CASAMGGVVGSPLHF
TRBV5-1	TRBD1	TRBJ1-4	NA	TGCGCCAGCAGCCTGGGACAGAATGAAAAACTGTTTTTT	CASSLGQNEKLFF
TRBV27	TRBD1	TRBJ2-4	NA	TGTGCCAGCAGTTTGACAGGGGGTTTTAACATTCAGTACTTC	CASSLTGGFNIQYF
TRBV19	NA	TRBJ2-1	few	TGTGCCAGTAGTAAACCCCCCGTGACAGGTTACTCCTACAATGAGCAGTTCTTC	CASSKPPVTGYSYNEQFF
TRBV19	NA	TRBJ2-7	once	TGTGCCAGTAGAAAAACTGCCCTGTCGTCCGAGCAGTACTTC	CASRKTALSSEQYF
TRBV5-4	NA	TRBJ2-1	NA	TGTGCCAGCAGCTTGGACAGTTTAAACCACAATGAGCAGTTCTTC	CASSLDSLNHNEQFF
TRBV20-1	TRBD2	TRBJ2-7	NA	TGCAGTGCTAGTAGGCTAGCGGGAGGAGGTGAGCAGTACTTC	CSASRLAGGGEQYF
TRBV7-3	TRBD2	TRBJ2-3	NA	TGTGCCAGCAGCGAAAAGGAAATACTAGCGGGGGGAACCACAGATACGCAGTATTTT	CASSEKEILAGGTTDTQYF
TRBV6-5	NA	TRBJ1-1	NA	TGTGCCAGCAACGTAGCAAGCGACAACACTGAAGCTTTCTTT	CASNVASDNTEAFF
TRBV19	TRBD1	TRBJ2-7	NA	TGTGCCAGTAGTTCCCCGGGACAGCCTTACGAGCAGTACTTC	CASSSPGQPYEQYF
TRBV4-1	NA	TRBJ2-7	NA	TGCGCCAGCAGCCAAGCGTCCGTCCTCCCCTACGAGCAGTACTTC	CASSQASVLPYEQYF
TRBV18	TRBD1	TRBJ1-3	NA	TGTGCCAGCTCGCAACAGGGGTATGGAAACACCATATATTTT	CASSQQGYGNTIYF
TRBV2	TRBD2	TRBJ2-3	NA	TGTGCCAGTAGCGGGAGAACAGATACGCAGTATTTT	CASSGRTDTQYF
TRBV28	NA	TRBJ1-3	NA	TGTGCCAGCAGTATTTCTCCGGGGTCCGGAAACACCATATATTTT	CASSISPGSGNTIYF
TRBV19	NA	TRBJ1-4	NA	TGTGCCAGTAGTTCCAACGGCAGGAATGAAAAACTGTTTTTT	CASSSNGRNEKLFF
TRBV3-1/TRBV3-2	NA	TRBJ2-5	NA	TGTGCCAGCAGCCAGAGAAGCGGGTACCAAGAGACCCAGTACTTC	CASSQRSGYQETQYF
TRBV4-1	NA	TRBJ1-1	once	TGCGCCAGCAGCCAAGCCGGGGGGTCGCGGGACACTGAAGCTTTCTTT	CASSQAGGSRDTEAFF
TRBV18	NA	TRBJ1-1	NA	TGTGCCAGCTCTGTTACAGGGCAAGGCACTGAAGCTTTCTTT	CASSVTGQGTEAFF
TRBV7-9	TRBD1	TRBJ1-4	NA	TGTGCCAGCAGTTCGGGGACAGTTGCAACTAATGAAAAACTGTTTTTT	CASSSGTVATNEKLFF
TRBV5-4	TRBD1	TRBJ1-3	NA	TGTGCCAGCAGTTCCGGGACAGCCCTAGCCGGATACTCTGGAAACACCATATATTTT	CASSSGTALAGYSGNTIYF
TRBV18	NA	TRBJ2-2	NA	TGTGCCAGCTCACCGAGGCAGACTAACACCGGGGAGCTGTTTTTT	CASSPRQTNTGELFF
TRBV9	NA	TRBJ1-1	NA	TGTGCCAGCAGCGTAGGACGGAACAGGAAGAACACTGAAGCTTTCTTT	CASSVGRNRKNTEAFF
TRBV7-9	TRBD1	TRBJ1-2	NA	TGTGCCAGCAGCTTAGGGCAGGGGGCCTATGGCTACACCTTC	CASSLGQGAYGYTF
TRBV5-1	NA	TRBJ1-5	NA	TGCGCCAGCAGCTTGGCCGGGAACTCGGGACAGCCCCAGCATTTT	CASSLAGNSGQPQHF
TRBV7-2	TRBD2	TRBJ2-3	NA	TGTGCCAGCAGCACGAGGACTAGCGGGAGGACCGAATCGGGGAATACGCAGTATTTT	CASSTRTSGRTESGNTQYF
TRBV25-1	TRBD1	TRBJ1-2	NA	TGTGCCAGCAGTGAATGGGGACAGGAGGCTTACTATGGCTACACCTTC	CASSEWGQEAYYGYTF
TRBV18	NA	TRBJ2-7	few	TGTGCCAGCTCACCGGATAGGGGCGAGCAGTACTTC	CASSPDRGEQYF
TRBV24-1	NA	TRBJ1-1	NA	TGTGCCACCTTTCCAGGGGTAGAAACTGAAGCTTTCTTT	CATFPGVETEAFF
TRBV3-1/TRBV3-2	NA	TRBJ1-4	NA	TGTGCCAGCAGCCAAACCTGGAGAAATGAAAAACTGTTTTTT	CASSQTWRNEKLFF
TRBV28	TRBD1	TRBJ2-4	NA	TGTGCCAGCAGTCCATGGACAGGGGACATTCAGTACTTC	CASSPWTGDIQYF
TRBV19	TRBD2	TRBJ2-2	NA	TGTGCCAGTAGACCCGTTCCTCTAGCGGGAAGGTTCACCGGGGAGCTGTTTTTT	CASRPVPLAGRFTGELFF
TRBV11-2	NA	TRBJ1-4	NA	TGTGCCAGCAGCTTACACAGGACCAATGAAAAACTGTTTTTT	CASSLHRTNEKLFF
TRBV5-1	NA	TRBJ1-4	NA	TGCGCCAGCCGGTCTGACAGGTCCGATGAAAAACTGTTTTTT	CASRSDRSDEKLFF
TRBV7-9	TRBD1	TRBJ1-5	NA	TGTGCCAGCAGCCCGGGACAGGGGGCAAATCAGCCCCAGCATTTT	CASSPGQGANQPQHF
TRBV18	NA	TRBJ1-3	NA	TGTGCCAGCTCACCAGCAGTAGGGGCATCTGGAAACACCATATATTTT	CASSPAVGASGNTIYF
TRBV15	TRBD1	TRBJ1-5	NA	TGTGCCACCACCGGGACAGGGGGAATTCAGCCCCAGCATTTT	CATTGTGGIQPQHF
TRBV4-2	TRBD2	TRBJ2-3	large	TGTGCCAGCAGCCAGCGGGGGGGCCCAGATACGCAGTATTTT	CASSQRGGPDTQYF
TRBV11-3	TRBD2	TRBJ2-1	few	TGTGCCAGCAGCTACCCCGGGACTAGGGGGAATGAGCAGTTCTTC	CASSYPGTRGNEQFF
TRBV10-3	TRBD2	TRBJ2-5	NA	TGTGCCATCTCCCTGGGACTAGCGGGAGCCTTCCAAGAGACCCAGTACTTC	CAISLGLAGAFQETQYF
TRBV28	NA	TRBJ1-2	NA	TGTGCCAGCAGTCCGAACGGACAGACTAACTATGGCTACACCTTC	CASSPNGQTNYGYTF
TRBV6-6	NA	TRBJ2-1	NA	TGTGCCAGCAGTTACTCGGGGGCAGCCTATGGACCCGAGCAGTTCTTC	CASSYSGAAYGPEQFF
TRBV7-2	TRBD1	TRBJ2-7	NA	TGTGCCAGCAGCGCGAGAGGGGGACAGTCCTACGAGCAGTACTTC	CASSARGGQSYEQYF
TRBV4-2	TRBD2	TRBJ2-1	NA	TGTGCCAGCAGCCAAGATGGTCGGGAGGCTAGCGCCTACAATGAGCAGTTCTTC	CASSQDGREASAYNEQFF
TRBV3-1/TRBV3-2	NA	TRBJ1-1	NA	TGTGCCAGCAGCCAAGGGGACACCCTGAACACTGAAGCTTTCTTT	CASSQGDTLNTEAFF
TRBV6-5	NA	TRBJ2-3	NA	TGTGCCAGCAGTTCAGCAGGGAGCACAGATACGCAGTATTTT	CASSSAGSTDTQYF
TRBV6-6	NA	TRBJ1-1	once	TGTGCCAGCAGTTACCGCCAGGAGAACACTGAAGCTTTCTTT	CASSYRQENTEAFF
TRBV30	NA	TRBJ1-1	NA	TGTGCCTGGAGGTCCGGGGGGGGCGTGAACACTGAAGCTTTCTTT	CAWRSGGGVNTEAFF
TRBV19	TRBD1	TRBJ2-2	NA	TGTGCCAGTAGTACGGACAGGGGTGTCGGGGAGCTGTTTTTT	CASSTDRGVGELFF
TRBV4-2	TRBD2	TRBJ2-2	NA	TGTGCCAGCAGCCCGCTGGGACTAGTAAGTCTGCACGGGGAGCTGTTTTTT	CASSPLGLVSLHGELFF